This TCR beta chain originates from a study of T cell responses to AZD1222 COVID-19 vaccine. Trimming cost V 10 bases and J 4 bases, with 13 bases left between them. This CDR3 comprises 13 residues. Germline V gene lookup returns CDR1 KGHDR and CDR2 SFDVKD. Assay: immunoSEQ multiplex PCR; the TCRdb copy retains only in-frame clones and omits some. The data show about 120,000 clones, just over 90% seen once. Turning to this clone: Its cognate antigen is unknown.

Study-level points and caveats: Repertoires were obtained only post-peak T cell response. Donors were largely white British and mainly female; clonal diversity was possibly underestimated.

This sequence originates from an adult in good health. The gene calls are TRBV24-1 and TRBJ1-5; no definite D call. The sequencing here drew on peripheral blood, taken on day 0 of AZD1222 vaccination. This CDR3 is CATSTELNQPQHF. In nucleotides, the CDR3 is TGTGCCACTTCAACAGAATTAAATCAGCCCCAGCATTTT.